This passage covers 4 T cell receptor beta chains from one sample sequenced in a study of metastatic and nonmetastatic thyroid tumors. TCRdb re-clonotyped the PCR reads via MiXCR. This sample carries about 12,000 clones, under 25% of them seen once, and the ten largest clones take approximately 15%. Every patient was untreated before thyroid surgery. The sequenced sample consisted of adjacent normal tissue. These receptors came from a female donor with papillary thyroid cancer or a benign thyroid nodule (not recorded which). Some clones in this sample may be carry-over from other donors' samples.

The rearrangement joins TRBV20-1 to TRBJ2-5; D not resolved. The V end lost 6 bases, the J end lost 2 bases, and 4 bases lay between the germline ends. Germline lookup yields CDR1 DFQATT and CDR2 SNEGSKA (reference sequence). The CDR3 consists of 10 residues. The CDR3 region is CSAEQETQYF. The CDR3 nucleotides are TGCAGTGCGGAACAAGAGACCCAGTACTTC.

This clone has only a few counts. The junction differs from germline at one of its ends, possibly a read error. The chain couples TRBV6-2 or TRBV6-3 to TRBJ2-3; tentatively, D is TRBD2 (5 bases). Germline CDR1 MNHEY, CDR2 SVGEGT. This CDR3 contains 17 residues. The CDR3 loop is CASSYSTGAPSKDTKYF. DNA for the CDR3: TGTGCCAGCAGTTACTCGACTGGTGCACCTAGCAAGGATACGAAGTATTTT.

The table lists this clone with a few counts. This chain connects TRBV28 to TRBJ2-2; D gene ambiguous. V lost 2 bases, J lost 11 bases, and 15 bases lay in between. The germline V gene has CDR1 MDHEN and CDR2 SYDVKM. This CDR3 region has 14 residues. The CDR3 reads CASSLPSASVELFF. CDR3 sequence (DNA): TGTGCCAGCAGTTTACCATCGGCCTCCGTTGAGCTGTTTTTT.

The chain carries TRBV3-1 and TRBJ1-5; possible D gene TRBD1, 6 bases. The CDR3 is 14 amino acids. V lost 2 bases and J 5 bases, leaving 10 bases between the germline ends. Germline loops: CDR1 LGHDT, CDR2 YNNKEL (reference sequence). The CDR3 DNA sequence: TGTGCCAGCAGCCAAATGGGGGCTTATCAGCCCCAGCATTTT. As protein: CASSQMGAYQPQHF.